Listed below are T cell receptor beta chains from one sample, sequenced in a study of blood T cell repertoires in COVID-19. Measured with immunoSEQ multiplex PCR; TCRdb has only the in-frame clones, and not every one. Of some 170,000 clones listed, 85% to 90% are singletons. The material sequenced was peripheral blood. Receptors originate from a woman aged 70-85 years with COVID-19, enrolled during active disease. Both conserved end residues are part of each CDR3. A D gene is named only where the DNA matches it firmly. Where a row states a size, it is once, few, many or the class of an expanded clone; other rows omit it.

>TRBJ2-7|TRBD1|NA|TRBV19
TGTGCCAGTAGTATAGGACAGGGGACCCACGAGCAGTACTTC
CASSIGQGTHEQYF
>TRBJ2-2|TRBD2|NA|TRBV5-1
TGCGCCAGCAGCTCAGCGGGAGGGCCCCACACCGGGGAGCTGTTTTTT
CASSSAGGPHTGELFF
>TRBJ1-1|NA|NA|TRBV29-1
TGCAGCGTTCGTATCGGACAAAGGAACACTGAAGCTTTCTTT
CSVRIGQRNTEAFF
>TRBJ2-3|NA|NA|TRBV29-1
TGCAGCGTTGACGAGGGCGGGCCAGATACGCAGTATTTT
CSVDEGGPDTQYF
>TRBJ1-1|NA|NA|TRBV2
TGTGCCAGCAGTGGACAGTTGAACACTGAAGCTTTCTTT
CASSGQLNTEAFF
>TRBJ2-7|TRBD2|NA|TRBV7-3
TGTGCCAGCAGCTTTGCGGGAGGGCCGGAGGAGCAGTACTTC
CASSFAGGPEEQYF
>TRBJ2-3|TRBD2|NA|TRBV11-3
TGTGCCAGCAGCTTAGGAATTAGCGGGAGGGTGGGCACAGATACGCAGTATTTT
CASSLGISGRVGTDTQYF
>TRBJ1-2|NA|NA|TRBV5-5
TGTGCCAGCAGCTTGGACAGGGATGGCTACACCTTC
CASSLDRDGYTF
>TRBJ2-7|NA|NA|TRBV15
TGTGCCACCAGCGGGGGCGGTGGTGGGACGCGACTCGAGCAGTACTTC
CATSGGGGGTRLEQYF
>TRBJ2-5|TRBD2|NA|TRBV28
TGTGCCAGCACCGCCGGACTAGCGGGAGAGACCCAGTACTTC
CASTAGLAGETQYF
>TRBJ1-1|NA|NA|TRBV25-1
TGTGCCAGCAGTGAGGCGAGAGGGTATACTGAAGCTTTCTTT
CASSEARGYTEAFF
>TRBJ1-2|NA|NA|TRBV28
TGTGCCAGCAGTTCTCCAGGGGCCCCGCCCGACTATGGCTACACCTTC
CASSSPGAPPDYGYTF
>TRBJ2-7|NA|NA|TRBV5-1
TGCGCCAGCAGCTTGGCCGGAAGAGGGGGCTACGAGCAGTACTTC
CASSLAGRGGYEQYF
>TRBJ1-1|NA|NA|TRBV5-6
TGTGCCAGCAGCGAACAGGGAACCCCCTACACTGAAGCTTTCTTT
CASSEQGTPYTEAFF
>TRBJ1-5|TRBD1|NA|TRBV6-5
TGTGCCAGCAGTCGACAGGGGGGACAGCCCCAGCATTTT
CASSRQGGQPQHF
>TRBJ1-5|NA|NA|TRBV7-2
TGTGCCAGCAGCGCGGACACCGCAGGGCCCCAGCATTTT
CASSADTAGPQHF
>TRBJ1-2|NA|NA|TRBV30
TGTGCCTGCGGGGGGCCTACGGGACTCCAAGGGGACTACACCTTC
CACGGPTGLQGDYTF
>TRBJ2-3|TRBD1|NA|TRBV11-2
TGTGCCAGCAGCCGACAGGGCCTCACAGATACGCAGTATTTT
CASSRQGLTDTQYF
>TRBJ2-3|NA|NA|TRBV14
TGTGCCAGCAGCAGGGGGGGCGCAGATACGCAGTATTTT
CASSRGGADTQYF
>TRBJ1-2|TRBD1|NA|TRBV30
TGTGCCTGGACGAGGGGACAGGGGGCGCAAGGCTACACCTTC
CAWTRGQGAQGYTF
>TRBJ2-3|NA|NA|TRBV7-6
TGTGCCAGCAGCTTAGCTGGGAGCGGCACAGATACGCAGTATTTT
CASSLAGSGTDTQYF
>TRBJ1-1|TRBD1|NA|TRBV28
TGTGCCAGCAAACAGGGGGGGAGTCGCCCTGAAGCTTTCTTT
CASKQGGSRPEAFF
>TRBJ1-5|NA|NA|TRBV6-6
TGTGCCAGCAGTGACCGGACTGCTGGCAATCAGCCCCAGCATTTT
CASSDRTAGNQPQHF
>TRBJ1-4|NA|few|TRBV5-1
TGCGCCAGCAGCTTAACAGGGTCAACTAATGAAAAACTGTTTTTT
CASSLTGSTNEKLFF
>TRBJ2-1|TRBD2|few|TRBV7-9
TGTGCCAGCGCTAGCGGGCTCTACAATGAGCAGTTCTTC
CASASGLYNEQFF
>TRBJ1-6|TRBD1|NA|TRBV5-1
TGCGCCAGCAGCTTTGGACAGGGTGAGGCCCTCCACTTT
CASSFGQGEALHF
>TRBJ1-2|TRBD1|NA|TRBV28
TGTGCCAGCAGTTCAACTCCGAGGGGGCGTAAGGGTGGCTACACCTTC
CASSSTPRGRKGGYTF
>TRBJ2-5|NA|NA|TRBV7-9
TGTGCCAGCAGCTTCCGGGGGGAGACCCAGTACTTC
CASSFRGETQYF
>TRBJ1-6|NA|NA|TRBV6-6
TGTGCCAGCAGTCTACAGAGCTCCTATAATTCACCCCTCCACTTT
CASSLQSSYNSPLHF
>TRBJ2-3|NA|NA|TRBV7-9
TGTGCCAGCAGCTTAGGAGGGAAGCAGTATTTT
CASSLGGKQYF
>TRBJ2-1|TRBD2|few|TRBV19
TGTGCCAGTAGTCTATCAACCGGGCTAGCGGGAGGAATCTCCTACAATGAGCAGTTCTTC
CASSLSTGLAGGISYNEQFF
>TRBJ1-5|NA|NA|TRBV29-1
TGCAGCGTTGTTCTGGCGGGAAGCAATCAGCCCCAGCATTTT
CSVVLAGSNQPQHF
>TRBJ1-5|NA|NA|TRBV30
TGTGCCTGGAGACAGGGATCCAATCAGCCCCAGCATTTT
CAWRQGSNQPQHF
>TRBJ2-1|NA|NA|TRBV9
TGTGCCAGCAGCGTAGTTATACTAGCTTCCTACAATGAGCAGTTCTTC
CASSVVILASYNEQFF
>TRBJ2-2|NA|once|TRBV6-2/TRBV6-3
TGTGCCAGCAGCCGGGGGACAGCGAACACCGGGGAGCTGTTTTTT
CASSRGTANTGELFF
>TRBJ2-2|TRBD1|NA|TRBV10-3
TGTGCCATCAGTGAGTCATCAGGGGGCGCCGGGACCGGGGAGCTGTTTTTT
CAISESSGGAGTGELFF
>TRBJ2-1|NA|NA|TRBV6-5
TGTGCCAGCAGGACTCTAGGCGGCTCCTACAATGAGCAGTTCTTC
CASRTLGGSYNEQFF
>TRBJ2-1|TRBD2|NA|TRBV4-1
TGCGCCAGCAGCCAAGGGGGGACTAGCGGGAGGGCGGGGCAGTTCTTC
CASSQGGTSGRAGQFF
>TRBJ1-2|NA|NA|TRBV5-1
TGCGCCAGCAGCTTGGATGCAGTTAACTATGGCTACACCTTC
CASSLDAVNYGYTF
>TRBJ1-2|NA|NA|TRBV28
TGTGCCAGCAGTTTCTCGCTCAGTCCCACCTATGGCTACACCTTC
CASSFSLSPTYGYTF
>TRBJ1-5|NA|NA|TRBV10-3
TGTGCCATCGCGGCGGCGGATCAGCCCCAGCATTTT
CAIAAADQPQHF
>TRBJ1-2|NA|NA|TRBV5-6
TGTGCCAGCAGCTTTAGACAGTTTGGCTACACCTTC
CASSFRQFGYTF
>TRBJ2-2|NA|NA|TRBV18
TGTGCCAGCTCACCGCGAGGCGGCTACACCGGGGAGCTGTTTTTT
CASSPRGGYTGELFF
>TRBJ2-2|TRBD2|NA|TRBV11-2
TGTGCCAGCAGCTGGGGGACTAGTGGCACCGGGGAGCTGTTTTTT
CASSWGTSGTGELFF
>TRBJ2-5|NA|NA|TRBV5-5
TGTGCCAGCAGCTTGGTAACACCCCAAGAGACCCAGTACTTC
CASSLVTPQETQYF
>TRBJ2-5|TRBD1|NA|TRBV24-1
TGTGCCACCAGTGACCCGGGACAGCTCCAAGAGACCCAGTACTTC
CATSDPGQLQETQYF